This T cell receptor (beta chain) was recorded in a study of blood T cell repertoires in COVID-19. Study at large: Samples taken during acute and convalescent COVID-19 were collected in the United States, Italy and Spain. T cells, B-cell-depleted T cells, or PBMCs supplied cDNA or gDNA.

Enrolled during active infection, Seattle patients were then followed longitudinally. Original processing methods: Amplified reference gene primers provided the basis for estimating nucleated cell counts. Measured with immunoSEQ multiplex PCR; TCRdb has only the in-frame clones, and not every one. V and J calls and clone size follow that table, whereas D and trimming were derived from the DNA. This table holds tens of thousands of clones, over 60% found once. The sample taken for sequencing was peripheral blood. The sequence derives from a young man with COVID-19, enrolled during active disease.

CDR3 protein: CASSPPRDRGSGYTF. CDR3 coding DNA: TGTGCCAGCAGCCCACCCCGGGACAGGGGATCGGGCTACACCTTC. The V call is TRBV5-4, the J call TRBJ1-2; 10 bases are shared with TRBD1. The CDR3 sequence is 15 residues long. CDR1 and CDR2 from the germline V gene are SGHNT and YYREEE (reference sequence). V trimming: 4 bases; J trimming: 8 bases; junction bases outside the gene matches: 11.